Each of the 24 T cell receptor beta chains below was sequenced from the same sample in a study of blood T cells in healthy people across ages. Then a second PCR, running about 6 to 11 cycles, was carried out with a sample-barcoded 5' primer and a J-beta primer mix. Each CDR3 protein is one row after TCRdb ran MiXCR on the 5' RACE reads. Of some 900,000 distinct CDR3 sequences listed, about 44% were seen once; the top ten hold roughly an eighth. Source material: blood. These receptors all stem from a man aged 30-40 years in good health.

This clonotype was recorded at least ten times. J is TRBJ2-1 and V is TRBV9; 11 bases are shared with TRBD1. V shed 4 bases and J 9 bases; nucleotides not matched to a gene: 6. Germline CDR1 and CDR2: SGDLS and YYNGEE. This CDR3 has 14 residues. CDR3 region: CASSLRTGGGEQFF. The CDR3 coding sequence is TGTGCCAGCAGCCTGAGGACAGGGGGCGGTGAGCAGTTCTTC.

The gene calls are TRBV6-1 and TRBJ1-6; D may be TRBD1 (5 bases). CDR3 length: 16 residues. Germline-derived CDR1 and CDR2 are MNHNS and SASEGT. Trimming took 3 bases from V and 9 from J, leaving 18 bases between them. CDR3 in amino acids: CASSDPNPGVGSPLHF. CDR3 sequence (DNA): TGTGCCAGCAGTGACCCCAACCCGGGGGTTGGTTCACCCCTCCACTTT.

The gene calls are TRBV18 and TRBJ1-6, with D uncertain. Germline V gene sequence: CDR1 KGHSH, CDR2 LQKENI. The V end was cut by 3 bases, the J end by 10 bases, with 13 bases between. This CDR3 region has 14 residues. CDR3 residues: CASSPFRDVSPLHF. CDR3 sequence (DNA): TGTGCCAGCTCACCTTTTCGAGATGTATCACCCCTCCACTTT.

This clonotype was seen a handful of times. CDR3 bases: TGCAGTGCTGGGGGGATCGGGACTAGCGGGGACCTTCGGACAGATACGCAGTATTTT. The encoded protein is CSAGGIGTSGDLRTDTQYF. The rearrangement uses TRBV20-1 and TRBJ2-3, with TRBD2 identical over 13 bases. CDR1 DFQATT and CDR2 SNEGSKA come from the germline V gene (reference sequence). The trim removed 5 bases at V and 3 bases at J, leaving 17 bases unmatched. The CDR3 loop spans 19 amino acids.

The rearrangement links TRBV25-1 to TRBJ2-5, with 9 nucleotides matching TRBD1. The DNA matches TRBJ2-4 better at its end, which makes the J call doubtful. The germline gives CDR1 MGHDK, CDR2 SYGVNS. The CDR3 runs to 13 residues. The CDR3 sequence: CASSPQGANIQYF. The DNA for the CDR3 is TGTGCCAGCAGTCCACAGGGGGCGAACATTCAGTACTTC.

The rearrangement links TRBV10-3 to TRBJ2-1, with a tentative D call TRBD1 (6 bases). Germline CDR1 ENHRY, CDR2 SYGVKD. The CDR3 consists of 17 residues. V gave up 2 bases and J gave up 3 bases, with 17 bases separating them. The CDR3 region is CAISENQGWFSYNEQFF. For the CDR3, the DNA is TGTGCCATCAGTGAGAACCAGGGGTGGTTTAGCTACAATGAGCAGTTCTTC.

This clonotype was recorded a few times. The V call is TRBV20-1, the J call TRBJ2-7, with D perhaps matching TRBD2 (6 bases). CDR3 length: 15 amino acids. Germline assignment: CDR1 DFQATT and CDR2 SNEGSKA (reference sequence). The germline V and J ends were trimmed by 2 bases and 2 bases, with 16 bases remaining between them. The CDR3 loop reads CSARTGSGQPYEQYF. CDR3 in DNA: TGCAGTGCTAGAACCGGTAGCGGCCAACCCTACGAGCAGTACTTC.

The chain links TRBV5-1 to TRBJ2-3; TRBD1 matches at 10 bases. J gave up 7 bases and V 6 bases, and 8 bases lay outside the gene matches. The CDR3 is made up of 14 amino acids. CDR1 is SGHRS, CDR2 YFSETQ, per germline. CDR3 amino acids: CASNFRQGANTQYF. In DNA form, the CDR3 reads TGCGCCAGCAACTTTAGACAGGGGGCGAATACGCAGTATTTT.

The CDR3 spells CASSYSGGSSYNEQYF. The CDR3 bases are TGTGCCAGCAGTTACTCGGGCGGGAGCTCCTACAATGAGCAGTACTTC. The chain uses TRBV6-5 and TRBJ2-1; 7 bases line up with TRBD2. The closer fit of TRBJ2-7 to the DNA end suggests the J call may be wrong. Germline assignment: CDR1 MNHEY and CDR2 SVGAGI. CDR3 length: 16 residues.

The chain has TRBV6-6 and TRBJ1-2; D is perhaps TRBD1 (6 bases). CDR3 length: 16 residues. Deletions cut 5 bases from V and 4 bases from J, with 20 bases between. The germline V gene has CDR1 MNHNY and CDR2 SVGAGI (reference sequence). The chain's CDR3 is CASSTQPDRTVYGYTF. The CDR3 DNA reads TGTGCCAGCAGTACCCAACCGGACAGAACAGTCTATGGCTACACCTTC.

This clonotype occurred many times. J is TRBJ1-2 and V is TRBV6-1; 9 bases fit TRBD1. Germline V gives CDR1 MNHNS, CDR2 SASEGT. V trimming: 3 bases; J trimming: 5 bases; junction bases outside the gene matches: 4. This CDR3 has 14 amino acids. The CDR3 here is CASSEGGTGYGYTF. The CDR3 region has the DNA TGTGCCAGCAGTGAGGGGGGGACAGGGTATGGCTACACCTTC.

This chain joins TRBV20-1 and TRBJ1-2; weak D call: TRBD1 (5 bases). The CDR3 length is 11 residues. From germline, CDR1 is DFQATT and CDR2 SNEGSKA (reference sequence). Trimming shortened V by 3 bases and J by 7 bases, and 9 bases separated the two germline ends. The CDR3 here is CSASGGAGYTF. The CDR3 DNA is TGCAGTGCTAGCGGAGGGGCTGGCTACACCTTC.

This chain connects TRBV28 to TRBJ2-6; a possible D gene is TRBD1 (6 bases). The CDR3 contains 16 residues. Germline V gene data show CDR1 as MDHEN and CDR2 as SYDVKM. V lost 6 bases to trimming and J lost 1 base, with 13 bases between them. This CDR3 is CASRTLTGSGANVLTF. The CDR3 DNA sequence: TGTGCCAGCAGGACACTAACAGGGTCTGGGGCCAACGTCCTGACTTTC. The full variable domain, with the rest looked up from reference TRBV28 and TRBJ2-6, is DVKVTQSSRYLVKRTGEKVFLECVQDMDHENMFWYRQDPGLGLRLIYFSYDVKMKEKGDIPEGYSVSREKKERFSLILESASTNQTSMYLCASRTLTGSGANVLTFGAGSRLTVL.

V usage is TRBV7-2 and J usage is TRBJ1-2; TRBD1 is a possible D gene (6 bases). Germline V lookup: CDR1 SGHTA, CDR2 FQGNSA. The CDR3 spans 15 residues. V lost 3 bases and J 9 bases, leaving 20 bases between the germline ends. The chain's CDR3 is CASSFGGGPGGSYTF. The DNA for the CDR3 is TGTGCCAGCAGCTTTGGAGGGGGACCCGGTGGAAGCTACACCTTC.

This chain uses TRBV11-2 with TRBJ1-5; 7 bases match TRBD1. CDR1 and CDR2 from the germline V gene are SGHAT and FQNNGV. The CDR3 extends over 21 amino acids. The junction had 23 bases not matched to a gene; V was cut back by 5 bases and J by 1 base. For the CDR3, the DNA is TGTGCCAGCAGCCTTAGTAGCCGCGGGACAGCCATATCCCGGAGCAATCAGCCCCAGCATTTT. It codes for CASSLSSRGTAISRSNQPQHF.

This clonotype was recorded a few times. The genes are TRBV13 and TRBJ2-7; D perhaps matches TRBD2 (5 bases). CDR1 and CDR2 (germline): PRHDT, FYEKMQ (reference sequence). V lost 5 bases and J 1 base, leaving 15 bases between the germline ends. The CDR3 loop spans 15 amino acids. DNA of the CDR3: TGTGCCAGCAGCGAGGGTCGGGGAGAATCCTACGAGCAGTACTTC. It specifies CASSEGRGESYEQYF. Full variable domain (missing parts from reference TRBV13 and TRBJ2-7): AAGVIQSPRHLIKEKRETATLKCYPIPRHDTVYWYQQGPGQDPQFLISFYEKMQSDKGSIPDRFSAQQFSDYHSELNMSSLELGDSALYFCASSEGRGESYEQYFGPGTRLTVT.

Note on this clonotype: Possible read error: a much larger clone is one base away. This chain links TRBV29-1 with TRBJ2-7; TRBD1 matches at 9 bases. Trimming at V came to 1 base and at J to 5 bases, leaving 6 bases not matched to a gene. Per the germline V gene, CDR1 is SQVTM and CDR2 is ANQGSEA. This CDR3 is 14 amino acids long. The CDR3 nucleotides are TGCAGCGTTGAAGTACAGGGGGCTGGGGACGAGCAGTACTTC. Amino acid sequence: CSVEVQGAGDEQYF.

This clonotype was seen only a few times. The rearrangement links TRBV4-1 to TRBJ1-5; 8 bases fit TRBD1. This CDR3 has 16 amino acids. J was trimmed by 5 bases and V by 1 base; bases with no gene match: 7. In germline, CDR1 is MGHRA, CDR2 YSYEKL. CDR3 in amino acids: CASSQVQGALDQPQHF. CDR3 coding DNA: TGCGCCAGCAGCCAAGTTCAGGGGGCGTTGGATCAGCCCCAGCATTTT.

The chain is built from TRBV4-1 and TRBJ1-1; no definite D call. This CDR3 contains 14 residues. CDR1 and CDR2 (germline): MGHRA, YSYEKL. Trimming shortened V by 7 bases and J by 0 bases, and 12 bases separated the two germline ends. CDR3 sequence: CASTIPGMNTEAFF. CDR3 nucleotide sequence: TGCGCCAGCACAATTCCTGGCATGAACACTGAAGCTTTCTTT.

This sequence joins TRBV20-1 and TRBJ1-6; the D gene is possibly TRBD1 (6 bases). CDR3 length equals 14 residues. Germline V gives CDR1 DFQATT, CDR2 SNEGSKA (reference sequence). Trimming left V 3 bases short and J 7 bases short, with 13 bases between. The CDR3 spells CSASSTGTNSPLHF. CDR3 DNA: TGCAGTGCTAGCTCAACAGGGACCAATTCACCCCTCCACTTT.

The chain employs TRBV7-2 and TRBJ2-5; D is perhaps TRBD2 (6 bases). Matching the DNA end better, TRBJ2-7 makes the J call doubtful. Germline CDR1 SGHTA, CDR2 FQGNSA. The CDR3 is made up of 17 amino acids. The CDR3 bases are TGTGCCAGCAGCTTATGGGTCGCTAGCGACTACTCCTACGAGCAGTACTTC. Translated: CASSLWVASDYSYEQYF.

V gene TRBV4-2 combines with J gene TRBJ2-7; 10 nucleotides match TRBD2. The V segment lost 0 bases and the J segment 0 bases; nucleotides outside the gene matches: 8. Germline V gives CDR1 LGHNA, CDR2 YNFKEQ. There are 18 residues in the CDR3. CDR3 residues: CASSQDLAGVSGSYEQYF. CDR3 bases: TGTGCCAGCAGCCAAGATCTAGCGGGGGTCTCCGGCTCCTACGAGCAGTACTTC.

This clonotype was counted between two and nine times. The chain is built from TRBV7-9 and TRBJ2-3, with unresolved D. Germline CDR1 SEHNR, CDR2 FQNEAQ (reference sequence). This CDR3 region has 15 residues. Trimming took 4 bases from V and 3 from J, leaving 14 bases between them. The CDR3 region is CASSSELLITDTQYF. As DNA, the CDR3 is TGTGCCAGCAGCTCAGAGTTATTGATAACAGATACGCAGTATTTT.

The chain uses TRBV13 and TRBJ1-2; D is possibly TRBD1 (6 bases). CDR1 PRHDT and CDR2 FYEKMQ come from the germline V gene (reference sequence). Trimming stripped 4 bases from V and 2 bases from J, with 17 bases between. This CDR3 contains 16 residues. In DNA, the CDR3 is TGTGCCAGCAGCTCTCTTCACAGGGAGCCCAACTATGGCTACACCTTC. The encoded protein is CASSSLHREPNYGYTF.